Listed below are T cell receptor beta chains from one sample, sequenced in a study of spatial heterogeneity in lung cancer. MiXCR was run by TCRdb on the 5' RACE reads, yielding one entry per CDR3 protein. The table lists about 120,000 distinct CDR3 sequences, roughly an eighth of them singletons. The sample here was PBMCs, taken at follow-up. Source of these receptors: a male donor with early-stage non-small cell lung cancer. The CDR3 runs from the conserved cysteine through the conserved F or W. D genes are given only for firm matches. Size is stated for part of the rows, as once, few or many counts, or as a class when the clone is expanded.

v_gene,d_gene,j_gene,abundance,CDR3nt,CDR3aa
TRBV12-3/TRBV12-4,TRBD1,TRBJ1-5,few,TGTGCCAGCAGACACAGGGGATCCAATCAGCCCCAGCATTTT,CASRHRGSNQPQHF
TRBV20-1,NA,TRBJ2-3,few,TGCAGTGCTAGGAGTCTAGGAGGGGGCGTAACAGATACGCAGTATTTT,CSARSLGGGVTDTQYF
TRBV3-1,NA,TRBJ1-3,NA,TGTGCCAGCAGCCAAGTTACAGGGTACTCTGGAAACACCATATATTTT,CASSQVTGYSGNTIYF
TRBV6-2/TRBV6-3,NA,TRBJ2-4,NA,TGTGCCAGCAGTTTTAAGGGGCTGACAAACATTCAGTACTTC,CASSFKGLTNIQYF
TRBV7-9,NA,TRBJ2-6,NA,TGTGCCAGCAGCTTTCGTCGCTCTGGGGCCAACGTCCTGACTTTC,CASSFRRSGANVLTF
TRBV2,TRBD1,TRBJ2-5,few,TGTGCCAGCAGTGCCGTGGGACAGGGCCGGCAGACCCAGTACTTC,CASSAVGQGRQTQYF
TRBV20-1,NA,TRBJ2-3,NA,TGCAGTGCTAGAGTCACGGGACGCACAGATACGCAGTATTTT,CSARVTGRTDTQYF
TRBV12-3/TRBV12-4,NA,TRBJ2-3,NA,TGTGCCAGCAGTTCCTTCGCGGATACGCAGTATTTT,CASSSFADTQYF
TRBV29-1,TRBD2,TRBJ2-1,many,TGCAGCCAGGGCGCGGGGGCCTACAATGAGCAGTTCTTC,CSQGAGAYNEQFF
TRBV20-1,NA,TRBJ2-5,NA,TGCAGTGCTAGAGATCTTCGCCTAGCGCAGGGAGAGACCCAGTACTTC,CSARDLRLAQGETQYF
TRBV20-1,TRBD2,TRBJ2-5,NA,TGCAGTGCAATAGCGGGGGGCTCCCAAGAGACCCAGTACTTC,CSAIAGGSQETQYF
TRBV7-8,TRBD1,TRBJ1-5,few,TGTGCCAGCAGTAAGCAGGGACAGCTTGTTACATTCCAGCATTTT,CASSKQGQLVTFQHF
TRBV6-2/TRBV6-3,TRBD1,TRBJ2-2,many,TGTGCCAGCAGTTACGGGACAGGGTCGATCACCGGGGAGCTGTTTTTT,CASSYGTGSITGELFF
TRBV20-1,NA,TRBJ2-4,many,TGCAGTGCTAGGGACAGAAACATTCAGTACTTC,CSARDRNIQYF
TRBV7-4,NA,TRBJ2-3,few,TGTGCCAGCAGCTTAGAGGTCGGGGGACCCACAGATACGCAGTATTTT,CASSLEVGGPTDTQYF
TRBV7-2,NA,TRBJ2-7,NA,TGTGCCAGCAGCTACCGCCTAACCGGGACCCCCGCCTACGAGCAGTACTTC,CASSYRLTGTPAYEQYF
TRBV2,NA,TRBJ1-5,many,TGTGCCAGCAGTGCGCAGGGAAGCAATCAGCCCCAGCATTTT,CASSAQGSNQPQHF
TRBV7-9,NA,TRBJ2-5,few,TGTGCCAGCAGCCCCTACGGACAGAACCTCAAGAGAACCCAGTACTTC,CASSPYGQNLKRTQYF
TRBV2,NA,TRBJ1-5,many,TGTGCCAGCAGTGAAGGCCAGGGGAGAGAGCCCCAGCATTTT,CASSEGQGREPQHF
TRBV28,NA,TRBJ2-7,many,TGTGCCAGCAGTACAACCTTCTGGACGGAAACTACGTCCTACGAGCAGTACTTC,CASSTTFWTETTSYEQYF
TRBV7-9,NA,TRBJ1-4,many,TGTGCCAGCAGCTTTGAGGAGAAAAATGAAAAACTGTTTTTT,CASSFEEKNEKLFF
TRBV20-1,NA,TRBJ1-2,NA,TGCAGTGCTAGGCTGCCAGGGACGGACTATGGCTACACCTTC,CSARLPGTDYGYTF
TRBV7-9,TRBD2,TRBJ2-7,NA,TGTGCCAGCAGCTTAAGGGAGGGTGCCTACGAGCAGTACTTC,CASSLREGAYEQYF
TRBV29-1,NA,TRBJ1-5,many,TGCAGCGTTGGTGTAGGGGGTAGCAATCAGCCCCAGCATTTT,CSVGVGGSNQPQHF
TRBV20-1,NA,TRBJ2-7,many,TGCAGTGCCCCCTCCCGACCCCCCTACGAGCAGTACTTC,CSAPSRPPYEQYF
TRBV28,NA,TRBJ1-2,few,TGTGCCAGCAGTTTCAAGGGGTCCTATGGCTACACCTTC,CASSFKGSYGYTF
TRBV30,NA,TRBJ2-1,NA,TGTGCCACAAGGGGGGGGCCTCACGATGAGCAGTTCTTC,CATRGGPHDEQFF
TRBV24-1,NA,TRBJ2-2,many,TGTGCCACCAGTGATTTGTGGCAGGGGCATTCCGGGGAGCTGTTTTTT,CATSDLWQGHSGELFF
TRBV28,NA,TRBJ2-3,many,TGTGCCAGCAGTTTACCAGGGGTTGGTACGCAGTATTTT,CASSLPGVGTQYF
TRBV29-1,NA,TRBJ1-1,NA,TGCAGCGCCACATTGAACACTGAAGCTTTCTTT,CSATLNTEAFF
TRBV7-9,NA,TRBJ2-3,many,TGTGCCAGCAGCCTACAGAGTCCCTACACAGATACGCAGTATTTT,CASSLQSPYTDTQYF
TRBV6-5,NA,TRBJ1-2,NA,TGTGCCAGCAGTTACTCAATACCCATGGGGTATGGCTACACCTTC,CASSYSIPMGYGYTF
TRBV20-1,NA,TRBJ2-1,few,TGCAGTGCTAACAGGGCCCGTTACAATGAGCAGTTCTTC,CSANRARYNEQFF
TRBV12-3/TRBV12-4,TRBD1,TRBJ1-6,many,TGTGCCAGCAGTCGGACAGGAGCACCCCTCCACTTT,CASSRTGAPLHF
TRBV4-3,NA,TRBJ1-1,many,TGCGCCAGCAGCCAAGAGAGGAGTGTGAACACTGAAGCTTTCTTT,CASSQERSVNTEAFF
TRBV7-2,NA,TRBJ1-6,few,TGTGCCAGCAGCTTACCCTATAATTCACCCCTCCACTTT,CASSLPYNSPLHF
TRBV28,NA,TRBJ2-2,NA,TGTGCCAGCAGATGGAGCACCGGGGAGCTGTTTTTT,CASRWSTGELFF
TRBV6-5,TRBD2,TRBJ2-4,few,TGTGCCAGCAGCTCCGGGACTAGCGGGGTAGGAGCCAAAAACATTCAGTACTTC,CASSSGTSGVGAKNIQYF
TRBV12-3/TRBV12-4,NA,TRBJ1-2,many,TGTGCCAGCAGTTCCCCCACAGGACGCTATGGCTACACCTTC,CASSSPTGRYGYTF
TRBV6-5,TRBD1,TRBJ2-1,many,TGTGCCAGCAGTTCAGGGGGTGAGCAGTTCTTC,CASSSGGEQFF
TRBV7-2,NA,TRBJ2-7,few,TGTGCCAGCAGCTTAGCGACACAACAGTACTTC,CASSLATQQYF
TRBV9,TRBD1,TRBJ1-2,many,TGTGCCAGCAGGAGGGACAGTAACTATGGCTACACCTTC,CASRRDSNYGYTF
TRBV2,TRBD1,TRBJ2-3,few,TGTGCCAGCAGTGAGGCCAGGGGGCGCGTGGATACGCAGTATTTT,CASSEARGRVDTQYF
TRBV20-1,NA,TRBJ2-3,many,TGCAGTGCTAGTCCGCCTAGCGGCACAGATACGCAGTATTTT,CSASPPSGTDTQYF
TRBV19,NA,TRBJ1-4,NA,TGTGCCAGTAGTAGTTCGGCCGGGACCCTTGGGGAAAAACTGTTTTTT,CASSSSAGTLGEKLFF
TRBV20-1,TRBD1,TRBJ2-3,NA,TGCAGTGCTGGACGGACCGGGACAGGGAGGCGCACAGATACGCAGTATTTT,CSAGRTGTGRRTDTQYF
TRBV5-4,TRBD1,TRBJ1-2,NA,TGTGCCAGCAGCTTGTTTGCACAGGGGGCTTCATTCGGCTACACCTTC,CASSLFAQGASFGYTF
TRBV7-2,NA,TRBJ1-3,few,TGTGCCAGCAGCTTAGGACGCTCTGGAAACACCATATATTTT,CASSLGRSGNTIYF
TRBV29-1,NA,TRBJ1-3,NA,TGCAGCGCCGGGACCTCTGGAAACACCATATATTTT,CSAGTSGNTIYF
TRBV7-8,NA,TRBJ1-1,NA,TGTGCCAGCAGCAATCGACAGGCGGCCCGCGCTTTCTTT,CASSNRQAARAFF
TRBV11-2,NA,TRBJ1-1,NA,TGTGCCAGCACCCCGGGACGTACCACTGAAGCTTTCTTT,CASTPGRTTEAFF
TRBV4-2,NA,TRBJ2-2,NA,TGTGCCAGCAGCCAAGATCAAGGGGGATCGCGGGAGCTGTTTTTT,CASSQDQGGSRELFF
TRBV7-9,TRBD1,TRBJ1-1,few,TGTGCCAGCAGAGGGACAGCGAACACTGAAGCTTTCTTT,CASRGTANTEAFF